This T cell receptor beta chain was captured in a study of lymphopenia after photon versus proton radiotherapy. This clone was observed once. What it binds is unknown. The study, taken as a whole, reports: Post-nadir diversity loss with photons came from oligoclonal expansion, particularly CD8+ Temra cells. Larger post-nadir TCR diversity loss correlated inversely with survival in deceased patients. Only patients who died were analyzed for survival; proton advantage is unproven. Photon-treated patients lost naive T cells and TCR diversity; proton-treated stayed stable.

This CDR3 contains 14 residues. Trimming pared 4 bases from V and 3 bases from J, leaving 12 bases between. CDR1 and CDR2 from the germline V gene are KGHSH and LQKENI. The protocol was immunoSEQ multiplex PCR, while the TCRdb copy is restricted to in-frame clones and leaves out a portion. Of more than 50,000 clones in the sample, about 86% are singletons; the top ten hold about 29%. The sequences come from peripheral blood, collected from a patient treated with photon-based radiotherapy. The V and J genes are TRBV18 and TRBJ2-5, with TRBD2 as a possible D gene (6 bases). This TCR was sampled from a man aged 45-65 years with gastric cancer. The CDR3 here is CASSLIADEETQYF. The CDR3 DNA is TGTGCCAGCTCACTTATAGCGGATGAAGAGACCCAGTACTTC.